A selection of T cell receptor beta chains follows, all from one sample in a study of blood T cell repertoires in COVID-19. Clones were read by immunoSEQ multiplex PCR, and TCRdb kept only the in-frame ones, dropping some. Among hundreds of thousands of clones listed, about 90% were seen once. The sequenced sample was PBMCs or T cells enriched from blood (not recorded which). Receptor source: a woman aged 45 to 65 in a cohort exposed to, infected with or recovered from COVID-19 (not recorded which). Both conserved end residues are part of each CDR3. A D gene is named only where the DNA matches it firmly. Size values are once, few and many counts, or a class for expanded clones, and some rows have none.

cdr3_length	v_call	j_call	clone_size	d_call	cdr3_nt	cdr3_aa
14	TRBV7-6	TRBJ1-2	NA	NA	TGTGCCAGCAGCCCGGGGACACAGAACTATGGCTACACCTTC	CASSPGTQNYGYTF
14	TRBV5-4	TRBJ1-4	NA	NA	TGTGCCAGCAGCTTGCAAGGGCGGGACGAAAAACTGTTTTTT	CASSLQGRDEKLFF
16	TRBV5-6	TRBJ1-6	once	TRBD1	TGTGCCAGCAGCACCTACAGGGGGCGCGTCGATTCACCCCTCCACTTT	CASSTYRGRVDSPLHF
12	TRBV19	TRBJ1-5	NA	NA	TGTGCCAGTAGTATGGGCATTGGGCCCCAGCATTTT	CASSMGIGPQHF
13	TRBV21-1	TRBJ1-2	NA	NA	TGTGCCAGCAGCACAGCCGGGACAGTAGGCTACACCTTC	CASSTAGTVGYTF
17	TRBV5-5	TRBJ2-6	NA	NA	TGTGCCAGCAGCCCCCAGGGGGGTTTCTCTGGGGCCAACGTCCTGACTTTC	CASSPQGGFSGANVLTF
15	TRBV20-1	TRBJ2-2	NA	TRBD2	TGCAGTGCTAGTTTAGCGGGGGGGCGGAACGGGGAGCTGTTTTTT	CSASLAGGRNGELFF
13	TRBV14	TRBJ2-7	NA	TRBD1	TGTGCCAGCAGCCGGGGACAGGGGGCCGAGCAGTACTTC	CASSRGQGAEQYF
16	TRBV4-2	TRBJ2-7	NA	TRBD2	TGTGCCAGCAGCCCGGGGTCTAGCGGGGGGGACTACGAGCAGTACTTC	CASSPGSSGGDYEQYF
16	TRBV5-1	TRBJ2-7	NA	TRBD2	TGCGCCAGCAGCTTGGCGGTTGGGGGGGACTCCTACGAGCAGTACTTC	CASSLAVGGDSYEQYF
12	TRBV6-2/TRBV6-3	TRBJ2-7	NA	TRBD1	TGTGCCAGCAGCGGACAGGGGTACGAGCAGTACTTC	CASSGQGYEQYF
15	TRBV9	TRBJ2-3	NA	NA	TGTGCCAGCAGCGAATCGGGGAAGAGCACAGATACGCAGTATTTT	CASSESGKSTDTQYF
13	TRBV29-1	TRBJ1-4	NA	NA	TGCAGCGTTGAGGACTGGGATAATGAAAAACTGTTTTTT	CSVEDWDNEKLFF
15	TRBV7-2	TRBJ2-7	once	TRBD2	TGTGCCAGCAGCCCGAGTGGCGGGGGGGCCTACGAGCAGTACTTC	CASSPSGGGAYEQYF
13	TRBV5-1	TRBJ2-3	NA	NA	TGCGCCAGCAGCTCCCCGTCCGGGGATACGCAGTATTTT	CASSSPSGDTQYF
11	TRBV20-1	TRBJ1-1	few	NA	TGCAGTGCTACCCACGACTCTGAAGCTTTCTTT	CSATHDSEAFF
17	TRBV7-9	TRBJ1-3	few	TRBD1	TGTGCCAGCAGGACAGCTAGGGACAGTAGCTCTGGAAACACCATATATTTT	CASRTARDSSSGNTIYF
14	TRBV10-1	TRBJ1-1	once	NA	TGCGCCAGCAGTGAGTCCGGGGGATCCACTGAAGCTTTCTTT	CASSESGGSTEAFF
16	TRBV4-3	TRBJ2-2	NA	TRBD1	TGCGCCAGCAGCCAAGTAGGACAGGTTAACACCGGGGAGCTGTTTTTT	CASSQVGQVNTGELFF
17	TRBV28	TRBJ1-6	few	TRBD1	TGTGCCAGCAGGCGCGACAGGGCCTTGGGGTTAAATTCACCCCTCCACTTT	CASRRDRALGLNSPLHF
17	TRBV6-2/TRBV6-3	TRBJ1-1	NA	TRBD1	TGTGCCAGCAGCCCCTGGGGGACAGGGCTCATGAACACTGAAGCTTTCTTT	CASSPWGTGLMNTEAFF
13	TRBV5-5	TRBJ2-7	NA	TRBD1	TGTGCCAGCAGCCGGGACAGGGGTTACGAGCAGTACTTC	CASSRDRGYEQYF
16	TRBV5-6	TRBJ2-7	NA	NA	TGTGCCAGCAGCCTGCCCCCGGGATTTAAGTCCTACGAGCAGTACTTC	CASSLPPGFKSYEQYF
13	TRBV6-2/TRBV6-3	TRBJ2-3	NA	NA	TGTGCCAGCAGCGGGACACACACAGATACGCAGTATTTT	CASSGTHTDTQYF
15	TRBV6-5	TRBJ2-7	NA	TRBD1	TGTGCCAGCAGTACCCCCGGGACAGGGGGCTACGAGCAGTACTTC	CASSTPGTGGYEQYF
16	TRBV13	TRBJ1-1	once	TRBD1	TGTGCCAGCAGCTTACGGGCAGGGGGCCTGAACACTGAAGCTTTCTTT	CASSLRAGGLNTEAFF
14	TRBV7-9	TRBJ2-1	NA	NA	TGTGCCAGCAGCCTTCCTGTTTCGTACAATGAGCAGTTCTTC	CASSLPVSYNEQFF
15	TRBV27	TRBJ2-5	NA	NA	TGTGCCAGCAGTTTTGCGGCTATCCGTAGGGAGACCCAGTACTTC	CASSFAAIRRETQYF
14	TRBV5-6	TRBJ2-5	NA	NA	TGTGCCAGCAGCTTGTCTCTCCGTGGAGGGACCCAGTACTTC	CASSLSLRGGTQYF
15	TRBV7-2	TRBJ2-3	NA	NA	TGTGCCAGCAGCCCCACTGGTGTGGGGAGAGATACGCAGTATTTT	CASSPTGVGRDTQYF
11	TRBV6-1	TRBJ1-3	NA	NA	TGTGCCAGCAGTGAACGGGACACCATATATTTT	CASSERDTIYF
14	TRBV11-2	TRBJ2-5	NA	TRBD2	TGTGCCAGCAGCAAAAGACTAGCGGAAGAGACCCAGTACTTC	CASSKRLAEETQYF